A selection of T cell receptor beta chains follows, all from one sample in a study of identical twins. TCRdb called the 5' RACE reads again in MiXCR, with one record for every CDR3 protein. The sample includes 500,000 or so distinct CDR3 sequences, roughly an eighth of them seen just once. A further study also used this sample, focusing on yellow fever vaccine responses in identical twins.

The sequenced sample was CD4+ T cells sorted from blood. The receptors originated from a woman under 30 in good health. Each CDR3 is given with its conserved first and last residue. The D gene is left open where the match is weak. Only some rows state a clone size, as once, few, many or a class for expanded clones.

CASRRQRDQPQHF,TGTGCCAGCAGAAGACAGCGTGATCAGCCCCAGCATTTT,few,.,TRBV6-1,TRBJ1-5
CASSDPAGQGHYEQYF,TGCGCCAGCAGTGATCCAGCGGGACAGGGGCACTACGAGCAGTACTTC,.,TRBD1,TRBV10-1,TRBJ2-7
CASSQGGGNLETQYF,TGCGCCAGCAGCCAAGGAGGGGGAAATTTAGAGACCCAGTACTTC,few,.,TRBV4-1,TRBJ2-5
CASSFRQGLKETQYF,TGTGCCAGCAGCTTTCGGCAGGGGCTCAAAGAGACCCAGTACTTC,few,.,TRBV7-9,TRBJ2-5
CASSVGPGGNQPQHF,TGTGCCAGCAGCGTAGGTCCAGGGGGCAATCAGCCCCAGCATTTT,.,.,TRBV9,TRBJ1-5
CASSPLGQGAYNEQFF,TGTGCCAGTTCGCCCTTGGGACAGGGAGCCTACAATGAGCAGTTCTTC,few,TRBD1,TRBV27,TRBJ2-1
CAWTYKGQGPNEQYF,TGTGCCTGGACCTATAAGGGACAGGGTCCCAACGAGCAGTACTTC,.,TRBD1,TRBV30,TRBJ2-7
CASSYLAGIDTQYF,TGTGCCAGCAGCTACTTAGCGGGAATAGATACGCAGTATTTT,many,TRBD2,TRBV7-2,TRBJ2-3
CASSPGTRYFSYEQYF,TGTGCCAGCAGCCCCGGGACTAGGTATTTCTCCTACGAGCAGTACTTC,few,TRBD2,TRBV7-2,TRBJ2-7
CAISVEGNTGELFF,TGTGCCATCAGTGTGGAGGGGAACACCGGGGAGCTGTTTTTT,.,.,TRBV10-3,TRBJ2-2
CASSHFGTAFSGANVLTF,TGTGCCAGCAGCCACTTCGGGACAGCGTTCTCTGGGGCCAACGTCCTGACTTTC,.,TRBD1,TRBV3-1,TRBJ2-6
CASSYRDRDSNEQFF,TGTGCCAGCAGTTACCGGGACAGGGACTCCAATGAGCAGTTCTTC,few,TRBD1,TRBV6-2/TRBV6-3,TRBJ2-1
CASSEAGGTDTQYF,TGTGCCAGCAGTGAAGCGGGGGGCACAGATACGCAGTATTTT,few,TRBD2,TRBV25-1,TRBJ2-3
CASSPGSSGRNEQFF,TGTGCCAGCAGCCCAGGATCTAGCGGGAGGAATGAGCAGTTCTTC,once,TRBD2,TRBV28,TRBJ2-1
CASSEWSGQGANEQFF,TGTGCCAGCAGTGAATGGTCGGGACAGGGGGCCAATGAGCAGTTCTTC,.,TRBD1,TRBV6-1,TRBJ2-1
CASSLAKRGANTGELFF,TGCGCCAGCAGCTTGGCCAAGCGGGGGGCCAACACCGGGGAGCTGTTTTTT,many,TRBD2,TRBV5-1,TRBJ2-2
CSVTGGQRESGETQYF,TGCAGCGTTACTGGTGGCCAGCGGGAGTCGGGAGAGACCCAGTACTTC,few,TRBD2,TRBV29-1,TRBJ2-5
CSVTQGVSGNTIYF,TGCAGCGTTACCCAGGGGGTTTCTGGAAACACCATATATTTT,.,TRBD1,TRBV29-1,TRBJ1-3
CASSLDGLAGEKAKNIQYF,TGTGCCAGCAGCTTAGATGGACTAGCGGGAGAAAAGGCCAAAAACATTCAGTACTTC,few,TRBD2,TRBV7-8,TRBJ2-4
CASSPMDRVHNEQFF,TGCGCCAGCAGCCCTATGGACAGGGTTCACAATGAGCAGTTCTTC,.,TRBD1,TRBV4-1,TRBJ2-1
CSALLASTYNEQFF,TGCAGTGCCCTACTAGCGTCTACCTACAATGAGCAGTTCTTC,many,TRBD2,TRBV20-1,TRBJ2-1
CASSLAGGAGGPVNEQFF,TGTGCCAGCAGCTTAGCCGGTGGGGCGGGAGGGCCCGTTAATGAGCAGTTCTTC,.,TRBD2,TRBV7-2,TRBJ2-1
CATSDLGLSGSYEQYF,TGTGCCACCAGTGATTTGGGCCTCTCGGGGTCCTACGAGCAGTACTTC,few,.,TRBV24-1,TRBJ2-7
CASSLMTGINSPLHF,TGCGCCAGCAGCTTAATGACAGGTATCAATTCACCCCTCCACTTT,few,.,TRBV5-1,TRBJ1-6
CASSPREFTGYTF,TGTGCCAGCAGTCCTAGGGAGTTCACTGGCTACACCTTC,.,.,TRBV12-3/TRBV12-4,TRBJ1-2
CASSLTTSGGLAKNIQYF,TGCGCCAGCAGTCTTACGACTAGCGGGGGGTTAGCCAAAAACATTCAGTACTTC,.,TRBD2,TRBV23-1,TRBJ2-4
CASSSGTYGYTF,TGTGCCAGCAGTTCAGGGACCTATGGCTACACCTTC,.,.,TRBV28,TRBJ1-2
CASKKREADLSYEQYF,TGCGCCAGCAAGAAGCGGGAGGCCGACCTCTCCTACGAGCAGTACTTC,.,TRBD2,TRBV5-1,TRBJ2-7
CASSERLAEQFF,TGTGCCAGCAGTGAACGGTTAGCGGAGCAGTTCTTC,many,.,TRBV25-1,TRBJ2-1
CASSPGSGGPGETQYF,TGTGCCAGCAGCCCCGGGTCGGGGGGGCCAGGAGAGACCCAGTACTTC,few,TRBD2,TRBV7-9,TRBJ2-5
CSASGTSGKIGELFF,TGCAGTGCTTCAGGGACTAGCGGGAAGATCGGGGAGCTGTTTTTT,.,TRBD2,TRBV20-1,TRBJ2-2
CASSLTTNTFYEQYF,TGTGCCAGCAGCTTGACAACTAACACCTTTTACGAGCAGTACTTC,few,.,TRBV7-2,TRBJ2-7
CSAKGAAKNIQYF,TGCAGTGCTAAGGGGGCGGCCAAAAACATTCAGTACTTC,few,TRBD1,TRBV20-1,TRBJ2-4
CSARARPGTSGRMVRNEQFF,TGCAGTGCTAGAGCCAGGCCCGGGACTAGCGGGAGAATGGTACGGAATGAGCAGTTCTTC,few,TRBD2,TRBV20-1,TRBJ2-1
CASSPRTDPNTEAFF,TGTGCCAGCTCACCCCGGACAGACCCGAACACTGAAGCTTTCTTT,.,.,TRBV18,TRBJ1-1
CASSLDPTSTDTQYF,TGCGCCAGCAGCTTGGACCCAACTAGCACAGATACGCAGTATTTT,few,.,TRBV5-1,TRBJ2-3
CASSWRASGGHLAKNIQYF,TGTGCCAGCAGCTGGAGGGCTAGCGGGGGGCACCTAGCCAAAAACATTCAGTACTTC,few,TRBD2,TRBV28,TRBJ2-4
CASSSPQGALGAF,TGTGCCAGCAGCTCCCCCCAGGGGGCCCTAGGGGCCTTC,.,TRBD1,TRBV28,TRBJ1-2
CASSPSQGYEQYF,TGTGCCAGCAGCCCCTCCCAGGGCTACGAGCAGTACTTC,many,.,TRBV18,TRBJ2-7
CSARAPSAETQYF,TGCAGTGCTAGAGCCCCCTCCGCGGAGACCCAGTACTTC,.,.,TRBV20-1,TRBJ2-5
CASRKGTGGYEQYF,TGTGCCAGCAGGAAAGGGACAGGGGGGTACGAGCAGTACTTC,.,TRBD1,TRBV12-3/TRBV12-4,TRBJ2-7
CASSPFLGNWGQETQYF,TGTGCCAGCAGTCCGTTTTTAGGGAATTGGGGCCAAGAGACCCAGTACTTC,few,.,TRBV28,TRBJ2-5
CAISDGNTGNTIYF,TGTGCCATCAGTGATGGGAATACTGGAAACACCATATATTTT,.,.,TRBV10-3,TRBJ1-3
CASSASEETQYF,TGTGCCAGCTCAGCCTCAGAAGAGACCCAGTACTTC,.,.,TRBV18,TRBJ2-5
CASSLRSSSGGADEQFF,TGTGCCAGCAGCTTACGATCCTCTAGCGGGGGGGCTGACGAGCAGTTCTTC,few,TRBD2,TRBV7-3,TRBJ2-1
CASSFGGQGFYEQYF,TGTGCCAGCAGTTTTGGGGGACAGGGGTTCTACGAGCAGTACTTC,few,TRBD1,TRBV12-3/TRBV12-4,TRBJ2-7
CASSLVVGSGSQPQHF,TGTGCCAGCAGTTTAGTTGTTGGGAGTGGAAGTCAGCCCCAGCATTTT,.,.,TRBV12-3/TRBV12-4,TRBJ1-5
CASSSHLMLRGRGMNTEAFF,TGCGCCAGCAGCAGCCACCTCATGTTAAGGGGAAGGGGCATGAACACTGAAGCTTTCTTT,.,.,TRBV5-1,TRBJ1-1
CASSYPRGNPPYEQYF,TGTGCCAGCAGTTACCCCCGGGGCAACCCTCCCTACGAGCAGTACTTC,once,.,TRBV6-2/TRBV6-3,TRBJ2-7
CATSRGSTGGNEQFF,TGTGCCACCAGCAGAGGAAGCACCGGGGGCAATGAGCAGTTCTTC,few,.,TRBV15,TRBJ2-1
CASRTDRVNEQFF,TGTGCCAGCAGAACCGACAGGGTTAATGAGCAGTTCTTC,few,TRBD1,TRBV6-2/TRBV6-3,TRBJ2-1
CASASGTGINTQYF,TGTGCCAGCGCCTCCGGGACAGGGATAAATACGCAGTATTTT,.,TRBD1,TRBV6-1,TRBJ2-3
CASKGLAGGADTQYF,TGCGCCAGCAAGGGACTAGCGGGAGGTGCAGATACGCAGTATTTT,few,TRBD2,TRBV5-1,TRBJ2-3
CASSLAGVSNQPQHF,TGTGCCAGCAGCTTAGCAGGGGTCAGCAATCAGCCCCAGCATTTT,many,.,TRBV5-1,TRBJ1-5
CASGLGTVGPRRCYNEQFF,TGCGCCAGCGGGCTCGGGACAGTCGGACCACGAAGATGTTACAATGAGCAGTTCTTC,few,TRBD1,TRBV23-1,TRBJ2-1
CASSLVRGDEAFF,TGCGCCAGCAGCTTGGTTCGGGGCGACGAAGCTTTCTTT,.,.,TRBV5-1,TRBJ1-1
CASSRPAGAITYEQYF,TGTGCCAGCAGCCGGCCCGCCGGAGCTATAACCTACGAGCAGTACTTC,.,.,TRBV6-2/TRBV6-3,TRBJ2-7
CASSQDLVAYEQYF,TGTGCCAGCAGCCAAGATCTAGTGGCCTACGAGCAGTACTTC,.,.,TRBV3-1,TRBJ2-7
CSHWGGQDTQYF,TGCAGCCATTGGGGGGGCCAAGATACGCAGTATTTT,.,.,TRBV29-1,TRBJ2-3
CASSPGTSDSTDTQYF,TGTGCCAGCAGCCCAGGGACTTCCGATAGCACAGATACGCAGTATTTT,few,.,TRBV3-1,TRBJ2-3